These 30 T cell receptor beta chains were sequenced from one sample in a study of T-cell reconstitution after alpha-beta-depleted transplantation in children. Library preparation (for TCRbeta) was performed with unique molecular identifiers. TCRdb analysed the PCR reads with MiXCR anew, one entry per CDR3 protein. The sample lists 300,000 to 400,000 distinct CDR3 sequences, 16% seen once, with around two fifths in the top ten. The starting material was PBMCs, mostly from graft donor cells, obtained 360 days after TCRalphabeta/CD19-depleted stem cell transplant. The receptors here all came from a male patient aged 2 to 9 who had a stem cell transplant for acute lymphoblastic leukemia, so the T cells may come from the graft donor.

This clonotype was seen just once. The V call is TRBV6-2 or TRBV6-3, the J call TRBJ2-7; 9 bases are shared with TRBD2. In germline, CDR1 is MNHEY, CDR2 SVGEGT. The V segment lost 5 bases and the J segment 1 base; nucleotides outside the gene matches: 9. This CDR3 is 16 amino acids long. The CDR3 coding sequence is TGTGCCAGCAGTACCCAGCGGGGGGCGCAGTCCTACGAGCAGTACTTC. This gives the protein CASSTQRGAQSYEQYF.

This chain links TRBV7-2 with TRBJ2-5, with 8 bases lining up with TRBD2. The CDR3 loop spans 14 amino acids. Germline V gene data show CDR1 as SGHTA and CDR2 as FQGNSA. Trimming at V came to 5 bases and at J to 5 bases, leaving 7 bases not matched to a gene. The CDR3 DNA is TGTGCCAGCAGCCGAGCGGGAGTAAGGGAGACCCAGTACTTC. Translated: CASSRAGVRETQYF.

This chain links TRBV7-2 with TRBJ2-3; D may be TRBD2 (5 bases). In germline, CDR1 is SGHTA, CDR2 FQGNSA. Trimming cost V 5 bases and J 3 bases, with 9 bases left between them. There are 13 residues in the CDR3. CDR3 in DNA: TGTGCCAGCAGCCACCGGGGTACAGATACGCAGTATTTT. It yields the protein CASSHRGTDTQYF.

This clonotype showed up just a few times. J is TRBJ2-7 and V is TRBV5-1; the match to TRBD1 covers 7 bases. Looked up from germline, CDR1 is SGHRS and CDR2 is YFSETQ. The junction had 7 bases not matched to a gene; V was cut back by 2 bases and J by 2 bases. CDR3 length equals 15 residues. The CDR3 DNA reads TGCGCCAGCAGCTTTAACCTAGGGGGCCCCTACGAGCAGTACTTC. Translating gives CASSFNLGGPYEQYF.

This clonotype was counted a few times. This chain connects TRBV29-1 to TRBJ1-2; no reliable D call. Trimming removed 7 bases at V and 4 bases at J, with 16 bases between. The CDR3 runs to 13 residues. Germline V gives CDR1 SQVTM, CDR2 ANQGSEA. CDR3 in DNA: TGCAGCGCATTCGAATTGGATTTCTATGGCTACACCTTC. Translated, it gives CSAFELDFYGYTF.

The CDR3 region has the DNA TGTGCCAGCAGTGAAGTGGCAGGGGCCTCGGGAAACACCATATATTTT. Protein product: CASSEVAGASGNTIYF. V is TRBV2 and J is TRBJ1-3, with D perhaps matching TRBD1 (6 bases). CDR3 length: 16 amino acids. Germline CDR1 is SNHLY and CDR2 is FYNNEI. V was shortened by 1 base and J by 4 bases, with 14 bases between the two germline ends.

This clonotype was counted between two and nine times. This chain connects TRBV25-1 to TRBJ1-5; no clear D. The V and J ends lost 3 bases and 5 bases respectively, with 2 bases between them. The CDR3 contains 11 residues. Germline V CDR1 and CDR2: MGHDK, SYGVNS. This CDR3 reads CASSEHQPQHF. The CDR3 DNA follows: TGTGCCAGCAGTGAGCATCAGCCCCAGCATTTT.

The V gene is TRBV5-1, the J gene TRBJ2-1; perhaps TRBD1 as D (6 bases). CDR3 length equals 16 residues. Germline lookup yields CDR1 SGHRS and CDR2 YFSETQ. Between the trimmed V and J ends, which lost 0 bases and 1 base, there was a span of 11 bases. The CDR3 is CASSLGGLGSYNEQFF. CDR3 bases: TGCGCCAGCAGCTTGGGGGGGCTAGGATCCTACAATGAGCAGTTCTTC.

The chain carries TRBV11-2 and TRBJ2-7; D is undetermined. The V end was cut by 4 bases, the J end by 7 bases, with 8 bases between. The length of the CDR3 is 11 residues. Germline CDR1 is SGHAT and CDR2 is FQNNGV. The CDR3 region is CASSSPLEQYF. The DNA for the CDR3 is TGTGCCAGCAGCTCACCGTTGGAGCAGTACTTC.

The rearrangement joins TRBV3-1 to TRBJ2-5; 8 bases map to TRBD2. V shed 0 bases and J 4 bases; nucleotides not matched to a gene: 4. The CDR3 has 15 amino acids. The germline gives CDR1 LGHDT, CDR2 YNNKEL (reference sequence). DNA of the CDR3: TGTGCCAGCAGCCAAGATAGCGCGGGAGGAGAGACCCAGTACTTC. Translating gives CASSQDSAGGETQYF.

This clonotype was counted a few times. This chain connects TRBV3-1 to TRBJ2-7; D ambiguous. CDR1 and CDR2 (germline): LGHDT, YNNKEL (reference sequence). Trimming took off 2 bases at V and 6 bases at J, with 11 bases between the two ends. The CDR3 runs to 13 residues. CDR3 loop: CASSQKGAGEQYF. In DNA, the CDR3 is TGTGCCAGCAGCCAAAAAGGCGCTGGCGAGCAGTACTTC.

The V call is TRBV11-3, the J call TRBJ2-3; TRBD1 agrees at 7 bases. After removal of 4 bases from V and 4 bases from J, the junction contained 26 bases not matched to a gene. The CDR3 is 21 amino acids. Per germline, CDR1 SGHNT and CDR2 YENEEA. CDR3 DNA sequence: TGTGCCAGCAGCTCCCGGCCCAAGGCCCGAGACAGGGACCTAGAAGCAGATACGCAGTATTTT. Translated, it gives CASSSRPKARDRDLEADTQYF.

The J gene is TRBJ2-3, the V gene TRBV3-1, with D hard to call. Germline lookup yields CDR1 LGHDT and CDR2 YNNKEL (reference sequence). V was shortened by 2 bases and J by 6 bases, with 18 bases between the two germline ends. This CDR3 comprises 16 residues. The CDR3 region has the DNA TGTGCCAGCAGCCAATCCCGGCGCGTTGCCCGGGATACGCAGTATTTT. It specifies CASSQSRRVARDTQYF.

The rearrangement uses TRBV5-1 and TRBJ2-1, with 13 bases fitting TRBD2. This CDR3 has 19 amino acids. Per the germline V gene, CDR1 is SGHRS and CDR2 is YFSETQ. V dropped 3 bases and J dropped 0; count of bases not matched to a gene: 9. Here the CDR3 DNA reads TGCGCCAGCAGCTCCCTAGGGACTAGCGGGACAAGCTCCTACAATGAGCAGTTCTTC. Its protein product is CASSSLGTSGTSSYNEQFF.

This clonotype has ten or more counts. The V gene is TRBV5-1, the J gene TRBJ2-5; 7 bases line up with TRBD1. The V gene end was trimmed by 7 bases and the J gene end by 1 base; junction bases not matched to a gene: 4. The CDR3 runs 13 residues. CDR1 is SGHRS, CDR2 YFSETQ, per germline. CDR3 sequence: CASGKGAQETQYF. CDR3 sequence (DNA): TGCGCCAGCGGTAAGGGGGCCCAAGAGACCCAGTACTTC.

This chain uses TRBV4-1 with TRBJ2-1; no clear D. From germline, CDR1 is MGHRA and CDR2 YSYEKL. This CDR3 comprises 13 residues. The V gene lost 1 base and the J gene lost 5 bases, with 6 bases spanning the gap. CDR3: CASSQVYNNEQFF. The DNA of the CDR3 is TGCGCCAGCAGCCAAGTTTACAACAATGAGCAGTTCTTC.

This clonotype has only a few counts. The CDR3 reads CASSPGQGATPLHF. The CDR3 DNA reads TGTGCCAGCAGCCCTGGACAGGGTGCGACACCCCTCCACTTT. The gene calls are TRBV12-3 or TRBV12-4 and TRBJ1-6, with TRBD1 matching 8 bases. The CDR3 consists of 14 residues. The junction had 9 bases not matched to a gene; V was cut back by 6 bases and J by 11 bases.

The chain carries TRBV28 and TRBJ2-7, with 7 positions matching TRBD1. CDR3 length: 17 residues. The germline V gene has CDR1 MDHEN and CDR2 SYDVKM. The V gene end was trimmed by 3 bases and the J gene end by 2 bases; junction bases not matched to a gene: 13. The CDR3 coding sequence is TGTGCCAGCAGTTTCCCTAATTGGGGACAGCCTCCCTACGAGCAGTACTTC. Encoded protein: CASSFPNWGQPPYEQYF.

This clonotype turned up a few times. The V call is TRBV7-9, the J call TRBJ2-2; 9 positions match TRBD1. The CDR3 totals 16 residues. V lost 4 bases to trimming and J lost 0 bases; unmatched junction nucleotides: 3. Germline CDR1 is SEHNR and CDR2 is FQNEAQ (reference sequence). CDR3 amino acids: CASSSGQGSNTGELFF. In nucleotides, the CDR3 is TGTGCCAGCAGCTCTGGACAGGGGTCGAACACCGGGGAGCTGTTTTTT. Looking up the rest from reference TRBV7-9 and TRBJ2-2 gives the full variable domain: DTGVSQNPRHKITKRGQNVTFRCDPISEHNRLYWYRQTLGQGPEFLTYFQNEAQLEKSRLLSDRFSAERPKGSFSTLEIQRTEQGDSAMYLCASSSGQGSNTGELFFGEGSRLTVL.

This chain links TRBV6-2 or TRBV6-3 with TRBJ2-7; 12 nucleotides match TRBD2. This CDR3 has 15 amino acids. In germline, CDR1 is MNHEY, CDR2 SVGEGT. The J segment lost 3 bases and the V segment lost 5 bases, leaving 5 bases of the junction unmatched. The CDR3 DNA reads TGTGCCAGCAGTACGACTAGCGGGGGTTACTACGAGCAGTACTTC. Protein: CASSTTSGGYYEQYF.

This clonotype appeared a few times. The chain combines TRBV10-3 with TRBJ1-1, with D uncertain. Trimming removed 1 base at V and 0 bases at J, with 6 bases between. CDR1 is ENHRY, CDR2 SYGVKD, per germline. The CDR3 has 14 residues. DNA for the CDR3: TGTGCCATCAGTGAGTATGGGCTGAACACTGAAGCTTTCTTT. It translates to CAISEYGLNTEAFF.

This clonotype showed up just a few times. The gene calls are TRBV27 and TRBJ2-7; 8 bases are shared with TRBD1. With 5 bases clipped from V and 4 bases from J, the junction kept 7 bases outside the gene matches. Germline CDR1 and CDR2: MNHEY and SMNVEV (reference sequence). CDR3 length: 14 amino acids. This CDR3 is CASSPRGRRYEQYF. CDR3 nucleotide sequence: TGTGCCAGCAGTCCCAGGGGGCGCAGGTACGAGCAGTACTTC.

The V call is TRBV28, the J call TRBJ2-5; 10 bases are shared with TRBD1. V gave up 0 bases and J gave up 5 bases; unmatched junction bases: 3. Germline V gene sequence: CDR1 MDHEN, CDR2 SYDVKM. The CDR3 contains 15 residues. The CDR3 region is CASSLWTGGSETQYF. The CDR3 DNA is TGTGCCAGCAGTTTATGGACAGGGGGCAGCGAGACCCAGTACTTC.

This clonotype was detected many times. The V gene is TRBV27, the J gene TRBJ2-1; 13 bases agree with TRBD2. The J segment lost 6 bases and the V segment lost 4 bases, leaving 9 bases of the junction unmatched. The CDR3 is 17 residues long. From germline, CDR1 is MNHEY and CDR2 SMNVEV (reference sequence). In nucleotides, the CDR3 is TGTGCCAGCAGTTCTATGGGGGGACTAGCGGGACTCAATGAGCAGTTCTTC. This codes for CASSSMGGLAGLNEQFF.

V gene TRBV29-1 combines with J gene TRBJ2-7; D is unclear. V was shortened by 4 bases and J by 3 bases, with 13 bases between the two germline ends. This CDR3 has 13 residues. Germline lookup yields CDR1 SQVTM and CDR2 ANQGSEA. The DNA of the CDR3 is TGCAGCGTTGGAGAGCGTAATGTCTACGAGCAGTACTTC. Translation gives CSVGERNVYEQYF.

V is TRBV7-3 and J is TRBJ1-2; D is perhaps TRBD1 (6 bases). Deletions cut 5 bases from V and 1 base from J, with 11 bases between. This CDR3 comprises 14 residues. Germline CDR1 is SGHTA and CDR2 is FQGTGA. The CDR3 bases are TGTGCCAGCAGCCCCGGACAGAATAACTATGGCTACACCTTC. It codes for CASSPGQNNYGYTF. Together with reference TRBV7-3 and TRBJ1-2, the CDR3 gives the full variable domain: GAGVSQTPSNKVTEKGKYVELRCDPISGHTALYWYRQSLGQGPEFLIYFQGTGAADDSGLPNDRFFAVRPEGSVSTLKIQRTERGDSAVYLCASSPGQNNYGYTFGSGTRLTVV.

The chain combines TRBV12-3 or TRBV12-4 with TRBJ1-1; 12 bases are shared with TRBD1. This CDR3 region has 15 residues. The trim removed 6 bases at V and 12 bases at J, leaving 14 bases unmatched. CDR3 nucleotides: TGTGCCAGCAGGCGGGGGACCGGGACAGGGGGCGAGTCTTTCTTT. Translating gives CASRRGTGTGGESFF.

The chain combines TRBV4-3 with TRBJ2-1; D perhaps matches TRBD2 (5 bases). Germline lookup yields CDR1 LGHNA and CDR2 YSLEER. V gave up 4 bases and J gave up 2 bases, with 18 bases separating them. This CDR3 has 17 residues. In nucleotides, the CDR3 is TGCGCCAGCAGCCCCAACCCCGCCTCCGGGACCTACAATGAGCAGTTCTTC. It specifies CASSPNPASGTYNEQFF.

This clonotype came up once. V is TRBV18 and J is TRBJ2-1, with D unresolved. Looked up from germline, CDR1 is KGHSH and CDR2 is LQKENI. The V end was cut by 4 bases, the J end by 8 bases, with 9 bases between. This CDR3 spans 12 amino acids. CDR3 nucleotide sequence: TGTGCCAGCTCACTAAGTGGCGATGAGCAGTTCTTC. It translates to CASSLSGDEQFF.

This chain connects TRBV5-6 to TRBJ2-2; possible D gene TRBD2, 5 bases. CDR1 and CDR2 from the germline V gene are SGHDT and YYEEEE. V was cut by 0 bases and J by 4 bases, with 13 bases left in between. The CDR3 length is 16 residues. The CDR3, as DNA: TGTGCCAGCAGCTTGGTATCGGGGAGAGGCACCGGGGAGCTGTTTTTT. Translated: CASSLVSGRGTGELFF.